Sequencing of this T cell receptor beta chain was carried out in a study of T cells in tuberculosis. Clones were sequenced by immunoSEQ multiplex PCR, and TCRdb holds only the in-frame ones, with some missing. The repertoire holds more than 20,000 clones, with over 75% as singletons. As for this clone: Mismatch with germline at one junction end may stem from a read error.

CDR1 is SNHLY, CDR2 FYNNEI, per germline. This CDR3 is built from 16 residues. Material: PBMCs. The J gene is TRBJ1-6, the V gene TRBV2, with a tentative D call TRBD1 (6 bases). This TCR was recovered from a donor between 10 and 29 years old with latent tuberculosis or without tuberculosis infection. The chain's CDR3 is CASGDRFSSYNSPLHF. The CDR3 DNA reads as TGTGCCAGCGGTGACAGGTTTAGCTCCTATAATTCACCCCTCCACTTT.